The present entry profiles one T cell receptor (beta chain) with its context. This record belongs to a study of shared clonotypes between healthy human individuals. At the level of the study: Two women and a few men aged 18 to 49 made up the donors.

Germline assignment: CDR1 LGHNA and CDR2 YNFKEQ. With 1 base clipped from V and 0 bases from J, the junction kept 3 bases outside the gene matches. The CDR3 runs to 16 residues. The table came from immunoSEQ multiplex PCR; TCRdb's copy has only in-frame clones and leaves some out. The data contain about 2.3 million clones, about nine tenths of them seen just once; the ten biggest clones take up more than 0.35%. The V call is TRBV4-2, the J call TRBJ1-3, with 7 bases identical to TRBD1. The sequenced sample consisted of naive CD4+ T cells from PBMCs. Indicated subset: CD45RA+ positively selected. The TCR originated in a young man in good health. Some clones in this sample may be carry-over from other donors' samples. CDR3 nucleotides: TGTGCCAGCAGCCAAGTAACAGGGGCCTCTGGAAACACCATATATTTT. Amino acids: CASSQVTGASGNTIYF.